This T cell receptor (beta chain) originates from a study of blood T cell repertoires in COVID-19. Germline CDR1 and CDR2: SGHTA and FQGTGA. The CDR3 consists of 18 residues. Trimming shortened V by 6 bases and J by 0 bases, and 21 bases separated the two germline ends. Repertoires were generated with immunoSEQ multiplex PCR, while TCRdb's copy carries only in-frame clones and drops some. The table lists 65,000 to 100,000 clones, approximately 90% of them singletons. Material for sequencing was peripheral blood. This clonotype was sampled from a man in his fifties or sixties with acute or convalescent COVID-19. The chain combines TRBV7-3 with TRBJ1-5; tentative D call: TRBD1 (6 bases). The CDR3 sequence is CASSKAGAQDYSNQPQHF. In DNA form, the CDR3 reads TGTGCCAGCAGTAAGGCGGGGGCGCAGGATTATAGCAATCAGCCCCAGCATTTT.